This TCR beta chain originates from a study of OX40 agonist ivuxolimab in advanced cancers. V lost 1 base to trimming and J lost 0 bases; unmatched junction nucleotides: 3. The CDR3 extends over 17 amino acids. The V gene's germline CDR1 is MNHEY and CDR2 SMNVEV (reference sequence). The protocol was immunoSEQ multiplex PCR, while the TCRdb copy is restricted to in-frame clones and leaves out a portion. The sample contains under 85,000 clones, around 86% of which appear only once. This specimen was CD4+ or CD8+ T cells sorted from blood, taken in a trial of the OX40 agonist ivuxolimab. J is TRBJ1-2 and V is TRBV27; 12 bases fit TRBD1. The sequence derives from an adult with an advanced solid tumor such as melanoma, head and neck, liver or kidney cancer. CDR3 in amino acids: CASSLLGQGATNYGYTF. CDR3 DNA sequence: TGTGCCAGCAGTTTATTGGGACAGGGGGCGACTAACTATGGCTACACCTTC.